This record concerns one TCR beta chain sequence. Antigen unknown. The data derive from a study of Ad26.COV2.S vaccination and SARS-CoV-2 variants. In the study overall: Donor was one of the participants in the Ad26.COV2.S arm of the COV1001 trial. The study's findings and limits: Total responses of T cells may have been underestimated by the analyses of TCR breadth and depth. Vaccine recipients showed a spike-specific TCR breadth that was higher than in placebo recipients.

Some clones are missing from TCRdb's copy, which holds only in-frame ones; the method was immunoSEQ multiplex PCR. The sample shows around 380,000 clones, 80% to 90% of them seen only once. The germline V gene has CDR1 ENHRY and CDR2 SYGVKD. The CDR3 runs to 15 residues. V trimming: 5 bases; J trimming: 5 bases; junction bases outside the gene matches: 7. Treatment denoted: 19 received Ad26.COV2.S at low or high dose, single or two shots; roughly five received placebo; per-sample allocation not given. Repertoires come from day 63 after the first vaccine or placebo injection. This receptor was obtained from a person aged 18 to 65 who received the Ad26.COV2.S COVID-19 vaccine or a placebo. The material was peripheral blood, obtained in a trial of Ad26.COV2.S vaccine versus placebo. The V and J genes are TRBV10-3 and TRBJ1-5; 9 bases match TRBD1. The CDR3 sequence is CAISPGQGGHQPQHF. The DNA of the CDR3 is TGTGCCATCAGTCCGGGACAGGGAGGGCATCAGCCCCAGCATTTT.